The 10 T cell receptor beta chains given below trace back to one sample, sequenced in a study of blood T cells in healthy people across ages. Then a second PCR, running about 6 to 12 cycles, was carried out with a sample-barcoded 5' primer and a J-beta primer mix. TCRdb re-called the 5' RACE reads with MiXCR, one entry per CDR3 protein. The sample has roughly 800,000 distinct CDR3 sequences, roughly 50% seen once. The specimen sequenced was blood. The receptors derive from a man older than 75 in good health.

This clonotype came up a few times. This could be a read error, since a much larger clone is one nucleotide away. The V and J genes are TRBV29-1 and TRBJ2-7; 11 bases line up with TRBD2. CDR3 size: 14 residues. Germline values: CDR1 SQVTM, CDR2 ANQGSEA. V lost 5 bases and J lost 7; bases outside the gene matches: 10. CDR3 sequence: CSVRLSSGGNEQYF. The CDR3 DNA reads TGCAGCGTTAGGTTGTCTAGCGGGGGGAATGAGCAGTACTTC.

The genes are TRBV4-1 and TRBJ1-2, with TRBD1 as a possible D gene (6 bases). Trimming took 7 bases from V and 2 from J, leaving 14 bases between them. This CDR3 spans 14 amino acids. CDR1 is MGHRA and CDR2 is YSYEKL in the germline V gene. The CDR3 DNA follows: TGCGCCAGCAAGGGCCGGGGGGCCAACTATGGCTACACCTTC. Translating it yields CASKGRGANYGYTF.

The sample holds a few counts of this clonotype. One end of the junction does not line up with germline, which may come from a read error. This rearrangement joins TRBV5-1 to TRBJ2-1; TRBD1 agrees at 8 bases. CDR1 is SGHRS and CDR2 is YFSETQ in the germline V gene. CDR3 length: 14 residues. The CDR3 loop is CASSPDRGYNEQFF. The CDR3 nucleotides read TGTGCCAGCAGTCCCGACAGGGGATACAATGAGCAGTTCTTC. The full variable domain, in which reference TRBV5-1 and TRBJ2-1 provide the parts outside the CDR3, is KAGVTQTPRYLIKTRGQQVTLSCSPISGHRSVSWYQQTPGQGLQFLFEYFSETQRNKGNFPGRFSGRQFSNSRSEMNVSTLELGDSALYLCASSPDRGYNEQFFGPGTRLTVL.

The chain employs TRBV20-1 and TRBJ2-4; perhaps D is TRBD1 or TRBD2 (5 bases each). V was trimmed by 2 bases and J by 9 bases, leaving 11 bases between them. This CDR3 contains 12 residues. Germline values: CDR1 DFQATT, CDR2 SNEGSKA (reference sequence). The DNA for the CDR3 is TGCAGTGCTAGATTGGCAGGGAGCATTCAGTACTTC. Translated, it gives CSARLAGSIQYF.

This clonotype has more than one count but fewer than ten. The rearrangement uses TRBV7-3 and TRBJ2-7, with TRBD2 matching 11 bases. In germline, CDR1 is SGHTA, CDR2 FQGTGA. After removal of 2 bases from V and 0 bases from J, the junction contained 6 bases not matched to a gene. This CDR3 is built from 17 residues. DNA of the CDR3: TGTGCCAGCAGCTTAGGACTAGCGGGTGACCCCTCCTACGAGCAGTACTTC. Translating it yields CASSLGLAGDPSYEQYF.

This clonotype was counted only a few times. V and J are TRBV7-9 and TRBJ2-1; 9 bases fit TRBD1. Germline V gene data show CDR1 as SEHNR and CDR2 as FQNEAQ (reference sequence). This CDR3 region has 15 residues. Germline trimming cut 4 bases from V and 7 bases from J; bases unmatched to any gene: 8. The CDR3 here is CASSSRDRARNEQFF. The CDR3 region has the DNA TGTGCCAGCAGCTCCCGGGACAGGGCAAGGAATGAGCAGTTCTTC.

The chain recombines TRBV12-3 or TRBV12-4 with TRBJ2-3; a possible D gene is TRBD1 (6 bases). Trimming removed 7 bases at V and 0 bases at J, with 14 bases between. There are 15 residues in the CDR3. CDR3 loop: CASTPSGTSTDTQYF. The CDR3 region has the DNA TGTGCCAGCACCCCCTCCGGGACAAGCACAGATACGCAGTATTTT.

Only a few counts were recorded for this clonotype. The gene calls are TRBV18 and TRBJ2-7; D call uncertain. The CDR3 contains 15 residues. The V end was cut by 2 bases, the J end by 0 bases, with 11 bases between. From germline, CDR1 is KGHSH and CDR2 LQKENI. The CDR3 DNA is TGTGCCAGCTCACCAGGAGACTCCTTCTCCTACGAGCAGTACTTC. Its protein product is CASSPGDSFSYEQYF.

The chain links TRBV5-1 to TRBJ2-1; TRBD2 agrees at 12 bases. V lost 2 bases, J lost 5 bases, and 5 bases stayed unmatched. The germline CDR1 and CDR2 sequences are SGHRS and YFSETQ. The CDR3 loop spans 16 amino acids. CDR3 amino acids: CASSFKTSGSHNEQFF. CDR3 DNA: TGCGCCAGCAGCTTCAAGACTAGCGGGAGTCACAATGAGCAGTTCTTC.

CDR3 in DNA: TGTGCCTGGAGATTTCCCGGCTCCTACGAGCAGTACTTC. Translating gives CAWRFPGSYEQYF. The J gene is TRBJ2-7, the V gene TRBV30; D unresolved. CDR1 is GTSNPN and CDR2 is SVGIG in the germline V gene (reference sequence). The V end was cut by 3 bases, the J end by 0 bases, with 9 bases between. The CDR3 totals 13 residues.